Presented here are 2 T cell receptor beta chains from one specimen sequenced in a study of cytomegalovirus exposure and HLA in healthy donors. In the PCR, 60 Vbeta and 13 Jbeta primers were used. The data were produced by immunoSEQ multiplex PCR, yet TCRdb's version contains in-frame clones alone and is incomplete. The sample yields under 200,000 clones, 82% seen once. Source material: PBMCs. The receptors originated from a woman aged 18-35 years in good health and CMV-seronegative.

This clone was seen a few times. J is TRBJ2-7 and V is TRBV6-4; TRBD1 agrees at 12 bases. The germline V gene has CDR1 MRHNA and CDR2 SNTAGT. J lost 0 bases, V lost 3 bases, and 9 bases had no gene match. There are 18 residues in the CDR3. The CDR3, as DNA: TGTGCCAGCAGTGATCCGGGACAGGGGGCGAGCGGCTCCTACGAGCAGTACTTC. Encoded protein: CASSDPGQGASGSYEQYF.

The chain recombines TRBV9 with TRBJ2-1; D is perhaps TRBD1 (8 bases). Trimming took off 0 bases at V and 7 bases at J, with 20 bases between the two ends. There are 17 residues in the CDR3. The germline CDR1 and CDR2 sequences are SGDLS and YYNGEE. This chain's CDR3 is CASSVAWGGTGHNEQFF. CDR3 nucleotide sequence: TGTGCCAGCAGCGTAGCTTGGGGGGGGACAGGACATAATGAGCAGTTCTTC. The full variable domain, in which reference TRBV9 and TRBJ2-1 provide the parts outside the CDR3, is DSGVTQTPKHLITATGQRVTLRCSPRSGDLSVYWYQQSLDQGLQFLIQYYNGEERAKGNILERFSAQQFPDLHSELNLSSLELGDSALYFCASSVAWGGTGHNEQFFGPGTRLTVL.